Described below is a single TCR beta chain sequence and its context. Its antigen remains undetermined. Qualities for individual bases were not recorded, and no much larger clone is one base off. V lost 5 bases and J lost 6 bases, and the count of bases not matched to a germline gene is 8. CDR1 and CDR2, per the germline V gene, are SGHVS and FNYEAQ. The CDR3, from cysteine to phenylalanine, totals 15 residues. CDR3 DNA is the only sequence kept; it has 45 bases, read in frame from the first base. TCRbeta CDR3 regions were amplified from genomic DNA by means of the immunoSEQ Assay, a bias-controlled multiplex PCR. The paper's data handling went like this. The number of nucleated cells in each sample was estimated from the amplification of reference gene primers within the assay. To quantify the absolute abundance of each unique TCRbeta CDR3 rearrangement, sequence reads were collapsed and filtered. Productive Simpson clonality was computed per sample as the square root of Simpson's diversity index over productive rearrangements. TCRdb took this table from immuneACCESS and kept in-frame rearrangements with V and J called. Such tables lack part of the clones; where checked against another copy, unresolved V genes explain under half of the gap, and the rest is unexplained. The V and J calls and clone size are taken from that table; D and trimming were inferred from the DNA. The sample table contains some 270,000 clones; only one count was recorded for approximately 88% of them. 2% to 2.5% of the sample is taken by the ten largest.

The sample comes from a study of blood T cell repertoires in COVID-19 (TCRdb year 2020). In the study overall: Samples covering the acute and convalescent phases of COVID-19 were provided by collaborators in the United States, Italy and Spain. The prospective study material was composed of cDNA or gDNA derived from T cells, B-cell-depleted T cells, or PBMCs. Deeply sampled blood TCRbeta repertoires from subjects exposed to, actively infected with, or recovered from COVID-19 were included in the dataset. The repertoires were made available in a free public database intended to serve as a resource for research on the immune response to SARS-CoV-2. The samples were drawn from two sources: the first 160 participants of the ongoing ImmuneRACE study, and fewer than 1,500 subjects contributed by 6 global collaborators. Nearly every sample came with metadata listing a de-identified subject ID, COVID-19 status, age in years and sex. Where HLA class I and class II types were available, the types were taken from metadata supplied by the sample provider, not from assay-based typing. On the study overall, not on this receptor specifically: The amount of clinical and demographic metadata varied by source and participant and was provided uncurated.

Whole blood was collected in K2EDTA tubes by collaborating institutions according to the institutions' own protocols. Collaborator samples were shipped for TCRbeta analysis as frozen whole blood, isolated PBMCs, or DNA extracted from either sample type. Recombination joined TRBV7-6 with TRBJ1-5, with 9 bases matching TRBD1. This receptor was obtained from a man in his fifties with acute or convalescent COVID-19. The sequencing input was peripheral blood. The bases are TGTGCCAGCAGCCTAGGACAGGGGCTCACTCAGCCCCAGCATTTT. Translated, it reads CASSLGQGLTQPQHF.